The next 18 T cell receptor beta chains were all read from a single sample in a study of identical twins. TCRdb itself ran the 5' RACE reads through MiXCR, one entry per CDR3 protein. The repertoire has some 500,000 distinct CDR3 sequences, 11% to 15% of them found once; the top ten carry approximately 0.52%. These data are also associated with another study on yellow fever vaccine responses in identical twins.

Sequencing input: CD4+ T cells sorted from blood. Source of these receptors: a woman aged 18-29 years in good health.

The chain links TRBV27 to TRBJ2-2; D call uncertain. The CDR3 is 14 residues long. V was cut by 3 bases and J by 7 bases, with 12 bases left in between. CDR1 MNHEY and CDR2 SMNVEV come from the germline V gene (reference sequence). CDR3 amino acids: CASSLTWIGGELFF. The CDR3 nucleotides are TGTGCCAGCAGTTTGACTTGGATAGGCGGGGAGCTGTTTTTT.

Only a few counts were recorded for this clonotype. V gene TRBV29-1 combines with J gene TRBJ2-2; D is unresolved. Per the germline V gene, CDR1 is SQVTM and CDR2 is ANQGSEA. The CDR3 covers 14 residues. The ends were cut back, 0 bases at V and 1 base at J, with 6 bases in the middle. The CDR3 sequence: CSVEDWQNTGELFF. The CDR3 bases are TGCAGCGTTGAAGATTGGCAGAACACCGGGGAGCTGTTTTTT.

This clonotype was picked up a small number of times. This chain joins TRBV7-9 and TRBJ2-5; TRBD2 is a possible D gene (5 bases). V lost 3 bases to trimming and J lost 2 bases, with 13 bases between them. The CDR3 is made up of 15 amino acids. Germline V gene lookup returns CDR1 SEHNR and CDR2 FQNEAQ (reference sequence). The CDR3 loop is CASSLQRVGQETQYF. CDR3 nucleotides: TGTGCCAGCAGCTTGCAGAGGGTCGGGCAAGAGACCCAGTACTTC.

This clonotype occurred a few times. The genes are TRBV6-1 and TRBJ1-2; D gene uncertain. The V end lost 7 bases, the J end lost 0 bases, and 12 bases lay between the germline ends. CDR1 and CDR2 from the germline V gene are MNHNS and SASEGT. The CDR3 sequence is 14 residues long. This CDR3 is CASKSGQANYGYTF. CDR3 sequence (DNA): TGTGCCAGCAAAAGTGGCCAAGCTAACTATGGCTACACCTTC.

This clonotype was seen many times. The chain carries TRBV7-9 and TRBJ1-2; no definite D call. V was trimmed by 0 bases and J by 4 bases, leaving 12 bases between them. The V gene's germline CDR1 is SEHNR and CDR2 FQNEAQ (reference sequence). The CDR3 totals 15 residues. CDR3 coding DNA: TGTGCCAGCAGCTTAGCGGTTCCTGCTGGCTATGGCTACACCTTC. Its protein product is CASSLAVPAGYGYTF. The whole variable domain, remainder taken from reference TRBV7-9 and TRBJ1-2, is DTGVSQNPRHKITKRGQNVTFRCDPISEHNRLYWYRQTLGQGPEFLTYFQNEAQLEKSRLLSDRFSAERPKGSFSTLEIQRTEQGDSAMYLCASSLAVPAGYGYTFGSGTRLTVV.

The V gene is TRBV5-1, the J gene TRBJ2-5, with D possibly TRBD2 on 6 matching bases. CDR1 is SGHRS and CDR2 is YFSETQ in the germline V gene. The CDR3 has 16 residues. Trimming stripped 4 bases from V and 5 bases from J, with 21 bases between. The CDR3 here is CASSPLAEGLWETQYF. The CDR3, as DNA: TGCGCCAGCAGCCCCCTGGCGGAGGGCCTGTGGGAGACCCAGTACTTC. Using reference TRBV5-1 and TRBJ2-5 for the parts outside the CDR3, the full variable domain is KAGVTQTPRYLIKTRGQQVTLSCSPISGHRSVSWYQQTPGQGLQFLFEYFSETQRNKGNFPGRFSGRQFSNSRSEMNVSTLELGDSALYLCASSPLAEGLWETQYFGPGTRLLVL.

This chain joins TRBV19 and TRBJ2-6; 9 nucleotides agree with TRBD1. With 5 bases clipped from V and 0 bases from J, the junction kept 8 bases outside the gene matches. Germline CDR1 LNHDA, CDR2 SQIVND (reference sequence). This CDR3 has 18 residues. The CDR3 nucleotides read TGTGCCAGTAGTTCAAGACAGGGGGTCGGCTCTGGGGCCAACGTCCTGACTTTC. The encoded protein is CASSSRQGVGSGANVLTF.

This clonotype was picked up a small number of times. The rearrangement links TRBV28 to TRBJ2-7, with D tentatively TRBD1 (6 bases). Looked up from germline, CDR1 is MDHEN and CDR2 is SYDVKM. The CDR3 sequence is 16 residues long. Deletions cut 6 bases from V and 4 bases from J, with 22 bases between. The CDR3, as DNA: TGTGCCAGCAGCCTAGCCGAACTGGGGACAAGGTACGAGCAGTACTTC. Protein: CASSLAELGTRYEQYF.

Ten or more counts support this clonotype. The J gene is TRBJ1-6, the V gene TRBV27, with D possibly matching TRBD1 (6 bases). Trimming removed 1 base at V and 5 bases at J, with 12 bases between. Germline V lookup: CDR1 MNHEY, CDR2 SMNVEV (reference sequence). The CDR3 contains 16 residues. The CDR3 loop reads CASSLLTGANNSPLHF. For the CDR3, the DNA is TGTGCCAGCAGTTTATTGACGGGGGCTAATAATTCACCCCTCCACTTT.

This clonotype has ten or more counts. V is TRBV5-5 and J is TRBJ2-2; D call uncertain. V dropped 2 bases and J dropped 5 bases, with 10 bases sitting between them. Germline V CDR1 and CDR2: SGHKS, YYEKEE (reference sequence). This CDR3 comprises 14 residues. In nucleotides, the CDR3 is TGTGCCAGCAGCTTCGGGTCAGGAACCGGGGAGCTGTTTTTT. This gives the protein CASSFGSGTGELFF.

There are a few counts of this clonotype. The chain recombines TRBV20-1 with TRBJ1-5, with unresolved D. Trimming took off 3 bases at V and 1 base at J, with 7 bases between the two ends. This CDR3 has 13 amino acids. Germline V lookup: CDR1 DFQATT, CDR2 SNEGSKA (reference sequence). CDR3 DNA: TGCAGTGCTAGCTCGGGGAGCAATCAGCCCCAGCATTTT. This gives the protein CSASSGSNQPQHF.

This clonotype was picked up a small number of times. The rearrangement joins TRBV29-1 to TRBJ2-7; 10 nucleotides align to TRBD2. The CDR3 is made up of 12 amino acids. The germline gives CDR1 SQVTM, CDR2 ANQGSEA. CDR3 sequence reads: CSGAGGPGEQYF. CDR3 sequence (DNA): TGCAGTGGAGCGGGAGGGCCAGGGGAGCAGTACTTC.

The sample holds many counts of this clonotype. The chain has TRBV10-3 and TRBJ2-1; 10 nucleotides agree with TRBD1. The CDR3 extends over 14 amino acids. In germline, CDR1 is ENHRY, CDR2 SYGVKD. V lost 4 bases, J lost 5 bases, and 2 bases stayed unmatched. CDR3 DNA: TGTGCCATCAGTGCGGGACAGGGGCACAATGAGCAGTTCTTC. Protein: CAISAGQGHNEQFF.

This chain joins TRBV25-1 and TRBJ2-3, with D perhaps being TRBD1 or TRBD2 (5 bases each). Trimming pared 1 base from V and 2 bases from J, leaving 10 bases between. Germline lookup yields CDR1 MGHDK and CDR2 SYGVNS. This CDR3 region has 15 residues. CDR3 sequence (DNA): TGTGCCAGCAGTGAATGGGGACCAAACACAGATACGCAGTATTTT. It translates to CASSEWGPNTDTQYF.

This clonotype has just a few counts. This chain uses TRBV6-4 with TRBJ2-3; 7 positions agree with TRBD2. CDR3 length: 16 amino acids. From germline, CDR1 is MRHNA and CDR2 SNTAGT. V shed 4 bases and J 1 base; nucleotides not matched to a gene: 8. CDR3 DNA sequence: TGTGCCAGCAGTGTCCGAGCGGGATTTGGCACAGATACGCAGTATTTT. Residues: CASSVRAGFGTDTQYF.

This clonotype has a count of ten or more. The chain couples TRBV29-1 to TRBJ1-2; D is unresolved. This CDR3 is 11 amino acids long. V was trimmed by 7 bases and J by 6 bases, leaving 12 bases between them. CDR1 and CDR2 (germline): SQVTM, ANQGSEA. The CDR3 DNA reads TGCAGCGCTGGAGGCGAGGATGGCTACACCTTC. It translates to CSAGGEDGYTF.

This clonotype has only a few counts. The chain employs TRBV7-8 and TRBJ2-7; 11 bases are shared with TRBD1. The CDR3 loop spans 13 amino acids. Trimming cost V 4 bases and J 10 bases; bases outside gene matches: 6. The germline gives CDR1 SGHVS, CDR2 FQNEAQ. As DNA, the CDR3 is TGTGCCAGCAGCTCGGACAGGGGGCATGATCAGTACTTC. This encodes CASSSDRGHDQYF.

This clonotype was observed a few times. The CDR3 sequence: CASSPGTGGAETQYF. CDR3 DNA: TGTGCCAGCAGCCCCGGGACAGGGGGCGCAGAGACCCAGTACTTC. This chain connects TRBV7-9 to TRBJ2-5; 12 nucleotides agree with TRBD1. The CDR3 consists of 15 residues. Germline-derived CDR1 and CDR2 are SEHNR and FQNEAQ (reference sequence). V was pared by 5 bases and J by 4 bases, with 5 bases of the junction left unmatched.